This T cell receptor beta chain was captured by sequencing in a study of PD-1 blockade in classical Hodgkin lymphoma. Study-level background: The study gave patients nivolumab 3 mg/kg intravenously every 2 weeks.

Regarding the study as a whole: Relapsed/refractory patients reportedly had the lowest baseline TCR diversity, below newly diagnosed patients, who were below healthy donors. What drove the repertoire differences, possibly disease activity or prior therapy, has not been defined. Patients newly diagnosed and complete responders had comparable baseline diversity.

Time point of the sample: cycle 4 day 1 (C4D1), after 5 to 7 weeks of nivolumab. All patients experienced relapse after autologous stem cell transplantation, and brentuximab vedotin exposure was variable. Trimming at V came to 11 bases and at J to 5 bases, leaving 9 bases not matched to a gene. This CDR3 is 13 amino acids long. Germline V gene sequence: CDR1 ENHRY, CDR2 SYGVKD. Details on this clone: Its target is not known.

TCRdb's table, derived via immunoSEQ multiplex PCR, lists solely in-frame clones and lacks some. The sample includes tens of thousands of clones, roughly 90% seen only once; the top ten take 23%. J is TRBJ2-5 and V is TRBV10-3, with TRBD2 matching over 9 bases. The clonotype comes from a human donor with classical Hodgkin lymphoma. Sequenced here: peripheral blood mononuclear cells (PBMCs), sampled before the fourth cycle of nivolumab. CDR3 sequence reads: CAATSGLGETQYF. In nucleotides, the CDR3 is TGTGCCGCGACTAGCGGACTAGGGGAGACCCAGTACTTC.